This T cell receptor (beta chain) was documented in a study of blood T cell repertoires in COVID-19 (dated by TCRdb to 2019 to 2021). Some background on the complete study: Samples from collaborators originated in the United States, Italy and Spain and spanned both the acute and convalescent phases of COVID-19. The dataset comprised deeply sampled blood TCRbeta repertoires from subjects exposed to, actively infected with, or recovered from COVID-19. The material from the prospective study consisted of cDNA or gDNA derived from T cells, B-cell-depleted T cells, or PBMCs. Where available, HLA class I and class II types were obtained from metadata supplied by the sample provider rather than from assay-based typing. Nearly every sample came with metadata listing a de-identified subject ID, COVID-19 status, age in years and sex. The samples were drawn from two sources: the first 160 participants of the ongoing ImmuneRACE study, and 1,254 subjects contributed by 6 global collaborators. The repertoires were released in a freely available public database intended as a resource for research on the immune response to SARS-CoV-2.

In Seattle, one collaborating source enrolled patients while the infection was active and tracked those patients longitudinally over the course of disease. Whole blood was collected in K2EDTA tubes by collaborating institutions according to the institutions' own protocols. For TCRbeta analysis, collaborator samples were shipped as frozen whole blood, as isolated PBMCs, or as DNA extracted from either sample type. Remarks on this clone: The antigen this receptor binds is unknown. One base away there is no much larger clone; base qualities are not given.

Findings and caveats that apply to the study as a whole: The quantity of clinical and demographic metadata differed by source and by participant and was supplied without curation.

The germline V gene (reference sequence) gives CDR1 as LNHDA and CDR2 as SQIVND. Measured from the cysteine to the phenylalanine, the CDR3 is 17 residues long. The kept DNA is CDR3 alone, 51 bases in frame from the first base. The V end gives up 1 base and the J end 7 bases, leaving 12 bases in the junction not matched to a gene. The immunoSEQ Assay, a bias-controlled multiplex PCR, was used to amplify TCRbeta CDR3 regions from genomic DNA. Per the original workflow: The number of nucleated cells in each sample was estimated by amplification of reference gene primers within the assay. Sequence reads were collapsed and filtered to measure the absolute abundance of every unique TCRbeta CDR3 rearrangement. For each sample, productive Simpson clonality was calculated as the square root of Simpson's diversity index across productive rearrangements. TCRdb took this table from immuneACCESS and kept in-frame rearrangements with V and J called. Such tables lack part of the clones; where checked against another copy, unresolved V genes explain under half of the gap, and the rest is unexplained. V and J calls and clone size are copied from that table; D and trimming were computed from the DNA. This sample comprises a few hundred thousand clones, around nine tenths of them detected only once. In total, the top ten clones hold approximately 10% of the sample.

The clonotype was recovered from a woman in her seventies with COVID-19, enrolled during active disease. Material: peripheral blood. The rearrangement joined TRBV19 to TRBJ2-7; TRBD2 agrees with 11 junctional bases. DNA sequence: TGTGCCAGTAGTATAGCCATCGCTGGGACTAGCGGCAGGGAGCAGTACTTC. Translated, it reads CASSIAIAGTSGREQYF.